This T cell receptor (beta chain) was recorded in a study of blood T cell repertoires in COVID-19. Study details: Whether acute or convalescent, the COVID-19 samples came from the United States, Italy and Spain. PBMCs, B-cell-depleted T cells, or T cells provided the cDNA or gDNA that made up the material.

Original analysis: Reference gene primer amplification gave nucleated cell count estimates. The repertoire was sequenced with immunoSEQ multiplex PCR; TCRdb's copy has only in-frame clones and lacks some. V and J calls and clone size are as listed in that table; D and trimming were resolved from the DNA. The repertoire holds around 300,000 clones, with approximately 90% as singletons. This clonotype was obtained from a woman aged 50 to 60 with COVID-19, enrolled during active disease. The sequencing sample was made of peripheral blood.

The CDR3: CASSPPGSGRGYTF. Written as DNA, the CDR3 is TGTGCCAGCAGCCCCCCGGGGTCGGGGAGAGGCTACACCTTC. The genes are TRBV9 and TRBJ1-2; no clear D. The CDR3 length is 14 residues. The ends were cut back, 4 bases at V and 8 bases at J, with 18 bases in the middle. Germline loops: CDR1 SGDLS, CDR2 YYNGEE. The whole variable domain, remainder taken from reference TRBV9 and TRBJ1-2, is DSGVTQTPKHLITATGQRVTLRCSPRSGDLSVYWYQQSLDQGLQFLIQYYNGEERAKGNILERFSAQQFPDLHSELNLSSLELGDSALYFCASSPPGSGRGYTFGSGTRLTVV.